The clone carrying this T cell receptor beta chain was counted a few times. Its antigen is not identified. The CDR3 is 19 residues long. This sample was included in a study of response to subunit inactivated influenza vaccine. Whole-study results and caveats: There was a suggestion from the authors that each seasonal influenza vaccination recruits few new T cells.

TCRdb reprocessed the RT-PCR reads via MiXCR and lists one record per CDR3 protein. The repertoire consists of roughly 700,000 distinct CDR3 sequences, with roughly 14% occurring once and the leading ten covering 6% to 7%. This sequence joins TRBV21-1 and TRBJ2-4; the D segment call TRBD2 is taken from the table without a DNA check. TRBV21-1 is tagged as a pseudogene. This TCR was sampled from a man aged 50-59 years who received an inactivated influenza vaccine. The sample was PBMCs from blood, taken approximately 15 days before vaccination. The CDR3 loop reads CASSKVPLASGSVENIQYF. The CDR3 coding sequence is TGTGCCAGCAGCAAAGTGCCTCTCGCTAGCGGGAGTGTGGAAAACATTCAGTACTTC.